These 2 T cell receptor beta chains came from one sample sequenced in a study of T cells in women clearing cervical HPV infection. TCRdb keeps only in-frame clones here, not all; method: immunoSEQ multiplex PCR. In total, the table holds some 40,000 clones. Sequencing used blood buffy coat. The receptors were gathered from a woman between 18 and 70 years old with a cervical HPV16 infection that either progressed to CIN3+ or cleared (not recorded which).

Of note for this clone: The CDR3 goes on 3 residues after the read ends, and that part is filled in from the germline J gene. The genes are TRBV19 and TRBJ1-3, with D maybe TRBD1 (5 bases). V shed 7 bases and J shed 9 bases, with 22 bases lying between them. CDR1 is LNHDA, CDR2 SQIVND, per germline (reference sequence). There are 15 residues in the CDR3. CDR3 protein: CASTEGDSPPGTIYF. The sequenced part of the CDR3 DNA is TGTGCCAGTACCGAAGGAGACAGTCCTCCCGGCACC.

CDR3 DNA (partial): TGCGCCAGCAGCCCCACTAGCGGGGGAGGTGGGACC. Translated, it gives CASSPTSGGGGT. The full-length CDR3 reads as CASSPTSGGGGTQYF. The chain uses TRBV5-1 and TRBJ2-5, with 11 bases identical to TRBD2. The observed sequence ends 3 residues before the CDR3 terminus, with the missing tail filled in from the germline J gene. Germline V gives CDR1 SGHRS, CDR2 YFSETQ. The CDR3 loop spans 15 amino acids. The ends lost 4 bases at V and 7 bases at J; junction bases unmatched: 9.